This TCR beta chain came from a study of T cells in Graves' hyperthyroidism and ophthalmopathy. Exclusion criteria comprised uncontrolled infection, other autoimmune disease, pregnancy or lactation. Trimming took 4 bases from V and 1 from J; bases not matched to a gene: 9. The CDR3 has 18 amino acids. Authors of the study amplified TCR beta CDR3 regions from RNA transcripts. When the TCR CDR3 underwent first-round RT-PCR, the HTBI primer set was used. TCRdb reprocessed the multiplex PCR reads with MiXCR, giving one entry per CDR3 protein. In the table there are a few hundred thousand distinct CDR3 sequences, 15% to 19% of which are singletons. Notes on this clonotype: Its antigen is undetermined.

Overall study findings and caveats: Blood held most thyroid clonotypes expanded above 0.001 frequency. The model predicted ophthalmopathy a median around seven months before onset. Ophthalmopathy stood apart from stable hyperthyroidism in a 13 V-J model.

The sequenced sample was blood. The receptor was derived from a woman in her thirties with Graves' hyperthyroidism. The chain combines TRBV12-3 or TRBV12-4 with TRBJ2-3, with 12 bases identical to TRBD2. The CDR3 is CASSSMTSGRGGTDTQYF. As DNA, the CDR3 is TGTGCCAGCAGTTCCATGACTAGCGGGAGAGGGGGCACAGATACGCAGTATTTT.